This record concerns one T cell receptor (beta chain) sequence. As yet, its antigen is unknown. V gave up 5 bases and J gave up 7 bases; unmatched junction bases: 7. Germline V gene lookup returns CDR1 KGHSH and CDR2 LQKENI. CDR3 length: 15 residues. This entry comes from a study of cytomegalovirus exposure and HLA in healthy donors. Notes on the study in general: The study listed roughly 160 cytomegalovirus-associated TCR beta chains. Rarity held for most TCR sequences, but there were some public TCRs that occurred in many donors. It is likely that the observed cluster of highly shared sequence variants was a sequencing artifact. In a later analysis, TCR beta V- and J-gene trimming was associated with a missense DCLRE1C variant.

The PCR ran on 60 Vbeta and 13 Jbeta primers. The protocol was immunoSEQ multiplex PCR, while the TCRdb copy is restricted to in-frame clones and leaves out a portion. The sample consists of about 57,000 clones, around 85% of them appearing once. This clonotype was sampled from a young woman in good health and CMV-seronegative. The gene calls are TRBV18 and TRBJ2-2; TRBD2 agrees at 10 bases. The sample taken for sequencing was PBMCs. This CDR3 is CASSGAGGPGGELFF. CDR3 DNA sequence: TGTGCCAGCTCAGGAGCGGGAGGGCCCGGCGGGGAGCTGTTTTTT.